The TCR beta chain described here comes from a study of T cell responses to AZD1222 COVID-19 vaccine. V lost 1 base to trimming and J lost 5 bases, with 6 bases between them. Germline loops: CDR1 SGHRS, CDR2 YFSETQ. The CDR3 sequence is 13 residues long. TCRdb keeps only in-frame clones here, not all; method: immunoSEQ multiplex PCR. The sample has over 90,000 clones; 75% to 95% are singletons. The material sequenced was peripheral blood, taken on day 0 of AZD1222 vaccination. The sequence derives from an adult in good health. The chain employs TRBV5-1 and TRBJ2-2; D is perhaps TRBD2 (5 bases). The CDR3 DNA is TGCGCCAGCAGCTTGACGGGGACCGGGGAGCTGTTTTTT. Translated, it gives CASSLTGTGELFF.